This T cell receptor beta chain is drawn from a study of shared clonotypes between healthy human individuals. The protocol was immunoSEQ multiplex PCR, while the TCRdb copy is restricted to in-frame clones and leaves out a portion. The profile shows 2.5 million or so clones, 85% to 95% of them singletons. Concerning this clone: Here the CDR3 omits its conserved ending phenylalanine or tryptophan, so a read error is the likely source. No DNA is shown, since the ends of the CDR3 on it are uncertain; the CDR3 is the one TCRdb lists.

The CDR3 spans 13 amino acids, including both terminal residues. The germline V gene encodes CDR1 SSHAT and CDR2 FNYEAQ (reference sequence). This TCR derives from a man in his late teens or twenties in good health. This chain uses TRBV7-7 with TRBJ2-7; TRBD2, the table's D call, was not compared with the DNA. Sequenced material: naive CD4+ T cells sorted from blood. The subset denotes: CD45RA+ positively selected. The CDR3 protein is CASSQRGRENHFL.